One sample yielded the 14 T cell receptor beta chains listed below, sequenced in a study of T cell repertoires in cytomegalovirus infection (dated by TCRdb to about 2019). Per the publication, the treatment or condition label means: in vitro stimulation with specific CMV peptide epitopes to enrich CMV-specific T cells. The listed sequencing device is Illumina HiSeq 1500. The public reads were reprocessed in TCRdb via fastp at Q25 and MiXCR, keeping in-frame beta chains. When rows share a CDR3 protein, they turn into one entry using the most common DNA and genes. The sample table lists a few hundred thousand distinct CDR3 sequences, approximately 42% of them with a count of one. Roughly two fifths of the sample is held by the ten biggest clonotypes. For these TCRs, the target antigens are not known. The source was cultured PBMCs, collected from culture after CMV antigen stimulation. These TCRs come from a human donor in good health (CMV status not recorded). Some clones in this sample may be carry-over from other donors' samples.

This rearrangement joins TRBV5-1 to TRBJ1-6; D unresolved. The V gene's germline CDR1 is SGHRS and CDR2 YFSETQ. Trimming left V 0 bases short and J 7 bases short, with 11 bases between. The CDR3 has 15 residues. The CDR3 loop reads CASSLGLLGNSPLHF. As DNA, the CDR3 is TGCGCCAGCAGCTTGGGCCTTCTGGGGAATTCACCCCTCCACTTT.

The chain links TRBV20-1 to TRBJ1-2, with TRBD1 as a possible D gene (6 bases). The CDR3 runs 15 residues. Germline V gene sequence: CDR1 DFQATT, CDR2 SNEGSKA (reference sequence). The V end lost 2 bases, the J end lost 4 bases, and 17 bases lay between the germline ends. CDR3 sequence: CSARTRRGRAYGYTF. The CDR3 coding sequence is TGCAGTGCTAGAACGAGGCGGGGGCGCGCCTATGGCTACACCTTC.

The chain combines TRBV27 with TRBJ2-1; 8 bases are shared with TRBD2. Unmatched junction bases numbered 6, after V lost 7 bases and J lost 7 bases. This CDR3 comprises 13 residues. Germline assignment: CDR1 MNHEY and CDR2 SMNVEV (reference sequence). The CDR3, as DNA: TGTGCCAGCAACCGGGGGGGCGCGAATGAGCAGTTCTTC. Amino acids: CASNRGGANEQFF.

This chain uses TRBV12-3 or TRBV12-4 with TRBJ1-2; 11 bases agree with TRBD1. This CDR3 is built from 13 residues. V gave up 7 bases and J gave up 4 bases; unmatched junction bases: 2. The chain's CDR3 is CASTGTGGYGYTF. The CDR3, as DNA: TGTGCCAGCACCGGGACAGGGGGCTATGGCTACACCTTC.

The chain uses TRBV5-6 and TRBJ1-6, with 7 bases that match TRBD1. With V trimmed by 7 bases and J by 18 bases, 16 bases remained unmatched. Germline V gene data show CDR1 as SGHDT and CDR2 as YYEEEE. The CDR3 extends over 13 amino acids. CDR3 loop: CASATTGTAFYHF. In nucleotides, the CDR3 is TGTGCCAGCGCCACGACCGGGACAGCCTTCTACCACTTT. The full variable domain, completed using reference TRBV5-6 and TRBJ1-6, is DAGVTQSPTHLIKTRGQQVTLRCSPKSGHDTVSWYQQALGQGPQFIFQYYEEEERQRGNFPDRFSGHQFPNYSSELNVNALLLGDSALYLCASATTGTAFYHFGNGTRLTVT.

The CDR3 DNA follows: TGCAGCGTAGACCCCGGGATCCGGCAGACTGAAGCTTTCTTT. This gives the protein CSVDPGIRQTEAFF. The chain couples TRBV29-1 to TRBJ1-1; D ambiguous. V was trimmed by 6 bases and J by 5 bases, leaving 19 bases between them. This CDR3 has 14 amino acids. CDR1 and CDR2 (germline): SQVTM, ANQGSEA. Full variable domain (missing parts from reference TRBV29-1 and TRBJ1-1): SAVISQKPSRDICQRGTSLTIQCQVDSQVTMMFWYRQQPGQSLTLIATANQGSEATYESGFVIDKFPISRPNLTFSTLTVSNMSPEDSSIYLCSVDPGIRQTEAFFGQGTRLTVV.

This clonotype was observed at least ten times. The chain recombines TRBV4-1 with TRBJ1-5; D unresolved. V dropped 3 bases and J dropped 6 bases, with 9 bases sitting between them. Germline V gives CDR1 MGHRA, CDR2 YSYEKL. This CDR3 has 13 residues. CDR3 in DNA: TGCGCCAGCAGCCAGGGAAGACGTCAGCCCCAGCATTTT. Its translation is CASSQGRRQPQHF.

This clonotype was found a few times. The chain carries TRBV6-2 or TRBV6-3 and TRBJ1-2; D uncertain. The germline V and J ends were trimmed by 11 bases and 8 bases, with 9 bases remaining between them. Per germline, CDR1 MNHEY and CDR2 SVGEGT. The CDR3 is 9 amino acids. The CDR3 region has the DNA TGTGCCGGGAAAGGAGGCTACACCTTC. It yields the protein CAGKGGYTF.

This clonotype was counted only a few times. The CDR3 loop is CASSFRMTTGELFF. In DNA, the CDR3 is TGTGCCAGCAGCTTCCGGATGACCACCGGGGAGCTGTTTTTT. The chain joins TRBV7-2 to TRBJ2-2; D ambiguous. Germline lookup yields CDR1 SGHTA and CDR2 FQGNSA. The CDR3 consists of 14 residues. With 3 bases removed from V and 4 bases from J, the gap between germline ends came to 9 bases.

This clonotype was counted at least ten times. The V call is TRBV7-2, the J call TRBJ2-5; D is possibly TRBD1 (5 bases). Germline V lookup: CDR1 SGHTA, CDR2 FQGNSA. The CDR3 loop spans 13 amino acids. Between the trimmed V and J ends, which lost 2 bases and 5 bases, there was a span of 9 bases. DNA for the CDR3: TGTGCCAGCAGCTTACAGGGTTGGGAGACCCAGTACTTC. It encodes CASSLQGWETQYF.

This clonotype has just a few counts. V and J are TRBV7-6 and TRBJ1-5; D gene ambiguous. The V and J ends lost 4 bases and 6 bases respectively, with 10 bases between them. CDR1 and CDR2 (germline): SGHVS, FNYEAQ. CDR3 length: 13 residues. CDR3 residues: CASSSAPGQPQHF. CDR3 nucleotide sequence: TGTGCCAGCAGCTCCGCACCTGGTCAGCCCCAGCATTTT.

This clonotype has at least ten counts. The CDR3 DNA sequence: TGTGCCAGCAGCTCTGCCATCAATCAGCCCCAGCATTTT. It codes for CASSSAINQPQHF. The V gene is TRBV7-2, the J gene TRBJ1-5; D is ambiguous. CDR1 and CDR2 from the germline V gene are SGHTA and FQGNSA. V was cut by 4 bases and J by 3 bases, with 7 bases left in between. The length of the CDR3 is 13 residues.

In this sample, this clonotype turned up many times. The V call is TRBV7-2, the J call TRBJ2-5; D uncertain. Between the trimmed V and J ends, which lost 6 bases and 5 bases, there was a span of 13 bases. This CDR3 is 13 amino acids long. The germline CDR1 and CDR2 sequences are SGHTA and FQGNSA. The CDR3 DNA follows: TGTGCCAGCAGGCCCTCGGCTGGGGAGACCCAGTACTTC. This sequence encodes CASRPSAGETQYF.

This clonotype was seen repeatedly, ten times or more. V and J are TRBV7-2 and TRBJ2-3; 13 bases map to TRBD2. Germline CDR1 is SGHTA and CDR2 is FQGNSA. Trimming at V came to 1 base and at J to 1 base, leaving 2 bases not matched to a gene. CDR3 length: 17 residues. The CDR3 DNA sequence: TGTGCCAGCAGCTTAGTCGGGACTAGCGGGGGCACAGATACGCAGTATTTT. Its translation: CASSLVGTSGGTDTQYF.